Below, one T cell receptor (beta chain) is given with its context. It was with unique molecular identifiers that the TCRbeta library was prepared. In TCRdb, the PCR reads were re-called with MiXCR into one record per CDR3 protein. The sample holds about 500,000 distinct CDR3 sequences, approximately 32% seen once. CDR1 is SQVTM, CDR2 ANQGSEA, per germline. J lost 0 bases, V lost 6 bases, and 16 bases had no gene match. The CDR3 sequence is 18 residues long. The data were taken from a study of T-cell reconstitution after alpha-beta-depleted transplantation in children. Specimen: PBMCs from the stem cell graft donor, collected from the stem cell graft. The chain links TRBV29-1 to TRBJ1-1; TRBD1 aligns across 10 bases. The origin of this receptor is a human donor who donated a stem cell graft to a child with aplastic anemia. This CDR3 reads CSVAQPPGQGTLNTEAFF. In DNA form, the CDR3 reads TGCAGCGTGGCCCAACCCCCGGGACAGGGGACTTTGAACACTGAAGCTTTCTTT.